A single sample gave rise to the 5 T cell receptor beta chains below, sequenced in a study of blood T cell repertoires in COVID-19. Clones were read by immunoSEQ multiplex PCR, and TCRdb kept only the in-frame ones, dropping some. The sample carries hundreds of thousands of clones, 80% to 90% recorded once. Specimen: PBMCs or T cells enriched from blood (not recorded which). All receptors derive from a woman aged 45 to 65 with acute COVID-19.

J is TRBJ2-7 and V is TRBV7-9; 7 nucleotides match TRBD2. Trimming removed 3 bases from V and 3 bases from J; junction bases left unmatched: 11. Germline CDR1 is SEHNR and CDR2 is FQNEAQ (reference sequence). This CDR3 has 16 residues. The CDR3 DNA reads as TGTGCCAGCAGCTTTAGAGGGTCTAGCGGAAACTACGAGCAGTACTTC. Residues: CASSFRGSSGNYEQYF.

In this sample, this clone turned up once. The V and J genes are TRBV24-1 and TRBJ2-3; 7 bases align to TRBD2. This CDR3 is 13 amino acids long. Per germline, CDR1 KGHDR and CDR2 SFDVKD. V lost 9 bases to trimming and J lost 1 base; unmatched junction nucleotides: 3. The CDR3 protein is CATGDYRTDTQYF. CDR3 DNA: TGTGCCACCGGGGACTACCGCACAGATACGCAGTATTTT.

This clone was detected a few times. The gene calls are TRBV12-5 and TRBJ1-1, with D possibly matching TRBD1 (5 bases). Trimming removed 4 bases at V and 6 bases at J, with 9 bases between. Germline V CDR1 and CDR2: LGHNT, FRNRAP. CDR3 length: 12 residues. DNA of the CDR3: TGTGCTAGTGGTTGGGGGGTCTCTGAAGCTTTCTTT. Protein product: CASGWGVSEAFF.

The chain joins TRBV19 to TRBJ1-1; 8 positions match TRBD1. This CDR3 contains 13 residues. With 4 bases clipped from V and 10 bases from J, the junction kept 8 bases outside the gene matches. From germline, CDR1 is LNHDA and CDR2 SQIVND (reference sequence). Here the CDR3 DNA reads TGTGCCAGTAGTACTGCGACAGGGGATATAGCTTTCTTT. Amino acids: CASSTATGDIAFF.

This chain joins TRBV19 and TRBJ2-7, with 7 bases identical to TRBD2. V trimming: 5 bases; J trimming: 5 bases; junction bases outside the gene matches: 6. CDR1 is LNHDA and CDR2 is SQIVND in the germline V gene (reference sequence). The CDR3 sequence is 13 residues long. The CDR3 region is CASSPWAGDEQYF. In DNA form, the CDR3 reads TGTGCCAGTAGTCCCTGGGCGGGGGACGAGCAGTACTTC. The complete variable domain, with remaining parts taken from reference TRBV19 and TRBJ2-7, reads DGGITQSPKYLFRKEGQNVTLSCEQNLNHDAMYWYRQDPGQGLRLIYYSQIVNDFQKGDIAEGYSVSREKKESFPLTVTSAQKNPTAFYLCASSPWAGDEQYFGPGTRLTVT.